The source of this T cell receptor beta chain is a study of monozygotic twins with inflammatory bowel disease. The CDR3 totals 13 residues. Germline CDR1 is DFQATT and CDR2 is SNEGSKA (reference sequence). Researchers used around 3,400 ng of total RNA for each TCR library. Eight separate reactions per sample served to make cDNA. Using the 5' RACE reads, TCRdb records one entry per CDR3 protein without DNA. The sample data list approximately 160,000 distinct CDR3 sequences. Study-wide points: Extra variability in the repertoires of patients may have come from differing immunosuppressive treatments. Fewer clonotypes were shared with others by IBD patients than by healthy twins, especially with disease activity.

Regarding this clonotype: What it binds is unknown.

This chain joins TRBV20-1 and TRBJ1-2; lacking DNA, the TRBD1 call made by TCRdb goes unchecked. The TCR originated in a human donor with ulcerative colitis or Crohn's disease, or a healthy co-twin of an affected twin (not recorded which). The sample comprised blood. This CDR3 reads CSARGQGSWGYTF.